This passage covers 2 T cell receptor beta chains from one sample sequenced in a study of T-cell reconstitution after alpha-beta-depleted transplantation in children. Preparation of the TCRbeta library was carried out with unique molecular identifiers. MiXCR, applied by TCRdb to the PCR reads, yields one record per CDR3 protein. Among some 300,000 distinct CDR3 sequences listed, almost 8% were seen once. What these receptors recognize is not known. Points from the study as a whole: It was newly produced T cells that mostly accounted for T-cell counts and diversity one year after transplant.

The specimen was peripheral blood, collected 360 days after TCRalphabeta/CD19-depleted stem cell transplant. The source of these receptors is a female patient aged 2-15 years who had a stem cell transplant for Fanconi anemia, so the T cells may come from the graft donor.

Turning to this clonotype: This may be a read error, as it is one base from a much larger clone. CDR3 region: CVSSQEGVHEQYF. CDR3 nucleotide sequence: TGTGTCAGCAGCCAAGAAGGCGTTCACGAGCAGTACTTC. The chain carries TRBV4-2 and TRBJ2-7; no reliable D call. Germline CDR1 is LGHNA and CDR2 is YNFKEQ. The CDR3 sequence is 13 residues long.

A few counts support this clonotype. This chain joins TRBV7-2 and TRBJ2-2; 7 bases fit TRBD2. Looked up from germline, CDR1 is SGHTA and CDR2 is FQGNSA. V was clipped by 8 bases and J by 3 bases; unmatched bases: 9. The CDR3 covers 15 residues. CDR3 in amino acids: CASPPAGPYTGELFF. The CDR3 DNA sequence: TGTGCCAGCCCCCCAGCGGGGCCCTACACCGGGGAGCTGTTTTTT. The full variable domain, rest sourced from reference TRBV7-2 and TRBJ2-2, is GAGVSQSPSNKVTEKGKDVELRCDPISGHTALYWYRQSLGQGLEFLIYFQGNSAPDKSGLPSDRFSAERTGGSVSTLTIQRTQQEDSAVYLCASPPAGPYTGELFFGEGSRLTVL.